Below are 8 T cell receptor beta chains sequenced from a single sample in a study of T cell repertoires in cytomegalovirus infection. TCRdb redid the calling of the reads with MiXCR, one entry per CDR3 protein. The sample records about 320,000 distinct CDR3 sequences, around a tenth being singletons. Sequenced sample: PBMCs. All receptors derive from a human donor in good health (CMV status not recorded). Some clones in this sample may be carry-over from other donors' samples.

This clonotype was counted many times. The CDR3 DNA is TGCAGTGCTCCGGGACAGGTGGGGGAGACCCAGTACTTC. Residues: CSAPGQVGETQYF. This sequence joins TRBV20-1 and TRBJ2-5; TRBD1 agrees at 8 bases. V dropped 5 bases and J dropped 5; count of bases not matched to a gene: 7. Germline CDR1 reads DFQATT; CDR2 reads SNEGSKA (reference sequence). The CDR3 loop spans 13 amino acids.

The V call is TRBV7-2, the J call TRBJ2-5; the D is unclear. This CDR3 comprises 15 residues. Germline V CDR1 and CDR2: SGHTA, FQGNSA. Trimming shortened V by 4 bases and J by 4 bases, and 16 bases separated the two germline ends. The CDR3 spells CASSYTTPLLETQYF. CDR3 DNA: TGTGCCAGCAGCTATACAACCCCCCTATTAGAGACCCAGTACTTC. Filled out from reference TRBV7-2 and TRBJ2-5, the complete variable domain reads GAGVSQSPSNKVTEKGKDVELRCDPISGHTALYWYRQSLGQGLEFLIYFQGNSAPDKSGLPSDRFSAERTGGSVSTLTIQRTQQEDSAVYLCASSYTTPLLETQYFGPGTRLLVL.

This clonotype was seen at least ten times. The chain carries TRBV7-2 and TRBJ1-5; the D gene is possibly TRBD1 (5 bases). Germline assignment: CDR1 SGHTA and CDR2 FQGNSA. Trimming cost V 3 bases and J 6 bases, with 9 bases left between them. The CDR3 loop spans 13 amino acids. CDR3 loop: CASSFRGSQPQHF. For the CDR3, the DNA is TGTGCCAGCAGCTTTCGGGGGAGTCAGCCCCAGCATTTT.

The CDR3: CASSDWGDTQYF. The CDR3 nucleotides are TGTGCCAGCAGCGACTGGGGAGATACGCAGTATTTT. The chain recombines TRBV6-1 with TRBJ2-3; D is unclear. Between the trimmed V and J ends, which lost 6 bases and 5 bases, there was a span of 9 bases. The CDR3 consists of 12 residues. Germline V gene lookup returns CDR1 MNHNS and CDR2 SASEGT.

This clonotype appeared a few times. The rearrangement uses TRBV7-2 and TRBJ1-5, with a tentative D call TRBD1 (5 bases). V gave up 5 bases and J gave up 2 bases, with 13 bases separating them. CDR1 and CDR2 (germline): SGHTA, FQGNSA. The CDR3 consists of 15 residues. CDR3 DNA sequence: TGTGCCAGCAGCAAAGCCACCAGGGGCAATCAGCCCCAGCATTTT. Translation gives CASSKATRGNQPQHF.

This clonotype came up many times. This sequence joins TRBV7-8 and TRBJ2-1; 7 positions agree with TRBD2. The V gene's germline CDR1 is SGHVS and CDR2 FQNEAQ. J gave up 5 bases and V 5 bases, and 15 bases lay outside the gene matches. The CDR3 spans 17 residues. CDR3 sequence: CASSTWGGSSGNNEQFF. DNA for the CDR3: TGTGCCAGCAGCACCTGGGGAGGCTCTAGCGGAAACAATGAGCAGTTCTTC.

V gene TRBV18 combines with J gene TRBJ2-1; 8 bases fit TRBD2. Per germline, CDR1 KGHSH and CDR2 LQKENI. J was trimmed by 10 bases and V by 6 bases; bases with no gene match: 11. The CDR3 spans 14 residues. The CDR3 DNA follows: TGTGCCAGCTCCACTCGGGCCGGGGGGGGCGAGCAGTTCTTC. Translating gives CASSTRAGGGEQFF.

This clonotype showed up just a few times. The chain recombines TRBV27 with TRBJ1-1, with TRBD1 matching 7 bases. The CDR3 spans 14 residues. Germline CDR1 reads MNHEY; CDR2 reads SMNVEV (reference sequence). The V and J ends lost 6 bases and 1 base, in that order; junction bases with no gene match: 5. The DNA for the CDR3 is TGTGCCAGCAGGGGGGACAGTACGAACACTGAAGCTTTCTTT. Translating it yields CASRGDSTNTEAFF.